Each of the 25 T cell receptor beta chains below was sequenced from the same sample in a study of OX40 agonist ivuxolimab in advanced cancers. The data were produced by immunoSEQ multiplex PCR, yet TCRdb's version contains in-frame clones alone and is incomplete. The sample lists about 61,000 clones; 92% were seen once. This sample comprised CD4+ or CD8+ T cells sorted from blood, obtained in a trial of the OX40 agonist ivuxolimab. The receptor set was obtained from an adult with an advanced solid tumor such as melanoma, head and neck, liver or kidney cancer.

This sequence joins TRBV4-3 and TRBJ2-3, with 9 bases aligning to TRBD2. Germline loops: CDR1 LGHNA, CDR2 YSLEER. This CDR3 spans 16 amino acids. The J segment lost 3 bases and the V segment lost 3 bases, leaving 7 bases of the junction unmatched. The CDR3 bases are TGCGCCAGCAGCCAGGGGCGGGAGGGCCTGACAGATACGCAGTATTTT. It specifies CASSQGREGLTDTQYF.

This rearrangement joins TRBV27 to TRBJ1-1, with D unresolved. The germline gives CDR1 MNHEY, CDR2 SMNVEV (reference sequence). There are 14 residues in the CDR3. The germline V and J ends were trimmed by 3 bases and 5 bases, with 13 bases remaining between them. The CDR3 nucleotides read TGTGCCAGCAGTTTTATAGGGAGAGGGACTGAAGCTTTCTTT. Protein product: CASSFIGRGTEAFF.

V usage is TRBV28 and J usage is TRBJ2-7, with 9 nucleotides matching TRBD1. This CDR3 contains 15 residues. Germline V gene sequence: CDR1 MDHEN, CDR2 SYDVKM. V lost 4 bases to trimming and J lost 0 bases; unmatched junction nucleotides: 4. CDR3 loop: CASSSGTGISYEQYF. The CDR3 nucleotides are TGTGCCAGCAGTTCCGGGACAGGGATCTCCTACGAGCAGTACTTC.

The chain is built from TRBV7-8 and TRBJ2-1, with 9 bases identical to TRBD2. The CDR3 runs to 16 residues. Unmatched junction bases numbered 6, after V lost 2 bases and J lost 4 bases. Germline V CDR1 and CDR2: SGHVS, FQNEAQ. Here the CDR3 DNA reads TGTGCCAGCAGCTTACTAGCGGGGTCAATTTACAATGAGCAGTTCTTC. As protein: CASSLLAGSIYNEQFF.

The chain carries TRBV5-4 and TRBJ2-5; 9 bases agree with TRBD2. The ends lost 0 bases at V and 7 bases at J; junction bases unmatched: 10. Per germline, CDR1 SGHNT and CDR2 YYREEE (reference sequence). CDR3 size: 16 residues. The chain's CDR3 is CASSLGVAGAFGTQYF. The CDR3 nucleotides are TGTGCCAGCAGCTTGGGGGTAGCGGGAGCTTTTGGGACCCAGTACTTC.

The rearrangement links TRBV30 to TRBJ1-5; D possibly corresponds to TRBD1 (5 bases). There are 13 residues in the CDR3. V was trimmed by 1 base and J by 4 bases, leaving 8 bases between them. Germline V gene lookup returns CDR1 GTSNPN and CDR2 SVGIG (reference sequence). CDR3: CAWSETANQPQHF. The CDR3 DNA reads TGTGCCTGGAGTGAGACAGCAAATCAGCCCCAGCATTTT.

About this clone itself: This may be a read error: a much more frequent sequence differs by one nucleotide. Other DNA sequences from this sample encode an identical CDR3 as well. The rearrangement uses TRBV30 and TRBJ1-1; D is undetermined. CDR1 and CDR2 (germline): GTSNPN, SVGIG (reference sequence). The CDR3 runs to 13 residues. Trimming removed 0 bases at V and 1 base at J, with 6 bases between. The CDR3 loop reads CAWSVGGNTEAFF. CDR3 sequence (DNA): TGTGCCTGGAGTGTGGGAGGGAACACTGAAGCTTTCTTT.

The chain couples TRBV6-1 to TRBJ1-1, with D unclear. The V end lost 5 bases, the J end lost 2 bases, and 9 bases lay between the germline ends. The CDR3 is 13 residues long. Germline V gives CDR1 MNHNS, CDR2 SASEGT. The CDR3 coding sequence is TGTGCCAGCAGTTGGACTTTTAACACTGAAGCTTTCTTT. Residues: CASSWTFNTEAFF.

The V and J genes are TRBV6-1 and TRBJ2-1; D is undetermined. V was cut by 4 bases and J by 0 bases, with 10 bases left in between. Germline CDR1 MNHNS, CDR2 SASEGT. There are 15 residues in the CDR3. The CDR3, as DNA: TGTGCCAGCAGTGTCGTGGCAGACTCCTACAATGAGCAGTTCTTC. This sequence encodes CASSVVADSYNEQFF.

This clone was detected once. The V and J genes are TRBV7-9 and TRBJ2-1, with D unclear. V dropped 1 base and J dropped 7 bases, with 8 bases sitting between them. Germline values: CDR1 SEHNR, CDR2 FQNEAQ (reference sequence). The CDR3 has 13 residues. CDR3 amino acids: CASSLEWQNEQFF. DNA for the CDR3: TGTGCCAGCAGCTTAGAGTGGCAGAATGAGCAGTTCTTC.

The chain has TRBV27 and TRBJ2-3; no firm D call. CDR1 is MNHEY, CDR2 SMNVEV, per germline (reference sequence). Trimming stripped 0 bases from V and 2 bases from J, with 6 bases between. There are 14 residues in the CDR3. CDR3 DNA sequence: TGTGCCAGCAGTTTATCCCCCTACACAGATACGCAGTATTTT. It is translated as CASSLSPYTDTQYF.

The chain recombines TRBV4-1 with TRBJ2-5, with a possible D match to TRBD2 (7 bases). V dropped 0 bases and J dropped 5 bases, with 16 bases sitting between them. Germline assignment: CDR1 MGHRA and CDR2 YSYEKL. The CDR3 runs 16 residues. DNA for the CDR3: TGCGCCAGCAGCCAAGATCTGGGGGGGCTGTGGGAGACCCAGTACTTC. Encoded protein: CASSQDLGGLWETQYF.

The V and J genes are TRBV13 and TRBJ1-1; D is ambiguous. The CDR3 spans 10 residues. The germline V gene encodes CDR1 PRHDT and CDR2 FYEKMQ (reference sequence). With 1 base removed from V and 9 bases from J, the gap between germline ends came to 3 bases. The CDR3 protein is CASSLEQAFF. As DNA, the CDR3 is TGTGCCAGCAGCTTAGAGCAAGCTTTCTTT.

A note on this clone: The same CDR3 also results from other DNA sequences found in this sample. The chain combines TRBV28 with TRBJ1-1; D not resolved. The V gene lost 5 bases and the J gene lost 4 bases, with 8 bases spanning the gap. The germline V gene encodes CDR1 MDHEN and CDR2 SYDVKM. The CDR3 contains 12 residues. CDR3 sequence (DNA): TGTGCCAGCAGTCCCCTTGGCACTGAAGCTTTCTTT. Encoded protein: CASSPLGTEAFF.

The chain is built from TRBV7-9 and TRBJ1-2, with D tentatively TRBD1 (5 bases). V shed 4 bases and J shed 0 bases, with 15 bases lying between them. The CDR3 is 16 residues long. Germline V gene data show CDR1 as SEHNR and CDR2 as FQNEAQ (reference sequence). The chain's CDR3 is CASSYDIGGANYGYTF. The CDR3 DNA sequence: TGTGCCAGCAGCTATGATATTGGGGGGGCTAACTATGGCTACACCTTC. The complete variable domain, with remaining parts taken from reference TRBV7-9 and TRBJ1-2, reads DTGVSQNPRHKITKRGQNVTFRCDPISEHNRLYWYRQTLGQGPEFLTYFQNEAQLEKSRLLSDRFSAERPKGSFSTLEIQRTEQGDSAMYLCASSYDIGGANYGYTFGSGTRLTVV.

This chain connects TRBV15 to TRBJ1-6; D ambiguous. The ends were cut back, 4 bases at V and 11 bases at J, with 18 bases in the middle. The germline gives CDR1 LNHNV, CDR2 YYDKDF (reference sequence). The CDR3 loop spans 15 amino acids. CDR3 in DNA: TGTGCCACCAGCATTATCAGAGAGGGTGAGGCACCCCTCCACTTT. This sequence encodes CATSIIREGEAPLHF.

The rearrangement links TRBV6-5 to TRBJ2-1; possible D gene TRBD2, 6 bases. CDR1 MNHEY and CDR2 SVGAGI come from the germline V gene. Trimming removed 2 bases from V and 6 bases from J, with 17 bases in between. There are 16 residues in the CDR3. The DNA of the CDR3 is TGTGCCAGCAGTTACCCAGGACGGGAGAGTGCCAATGAGCAGTTCTTC. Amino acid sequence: CASSYPGRESANEQFF.

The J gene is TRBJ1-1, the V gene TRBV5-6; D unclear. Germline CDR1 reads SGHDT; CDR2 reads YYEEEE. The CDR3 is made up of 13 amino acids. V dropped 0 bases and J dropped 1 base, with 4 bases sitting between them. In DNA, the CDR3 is TGTGCCAGCAGCTTGGCAGGGAACACTGAAGCTTTCTTT. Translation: CASSLAGNTEAFF.

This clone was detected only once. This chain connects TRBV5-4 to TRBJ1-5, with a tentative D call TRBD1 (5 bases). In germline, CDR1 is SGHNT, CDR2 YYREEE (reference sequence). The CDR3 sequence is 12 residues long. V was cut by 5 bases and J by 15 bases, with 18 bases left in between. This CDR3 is CASSSGTGERHF. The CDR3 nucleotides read TGTGCCAGCAGTTCGGGTACGGGGGAGCGGCATTTT.

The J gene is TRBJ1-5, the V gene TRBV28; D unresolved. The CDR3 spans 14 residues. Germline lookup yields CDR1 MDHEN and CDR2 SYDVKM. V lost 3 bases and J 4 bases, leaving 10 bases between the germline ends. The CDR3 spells CASSFLLENQPQHF. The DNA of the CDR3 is TGTGCCAGCAGTTTCCTTTTAGAAAATCAGCCCCAGCATTTT.

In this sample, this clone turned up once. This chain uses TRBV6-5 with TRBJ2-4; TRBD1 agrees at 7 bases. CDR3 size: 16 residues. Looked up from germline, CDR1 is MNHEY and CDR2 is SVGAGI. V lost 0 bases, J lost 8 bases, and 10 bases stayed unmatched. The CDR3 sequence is CASSYSIGQESYIQYF. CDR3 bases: TGTGCCAGCAGTTACTCGATCGGACAGGAATCGTACATTCAGTACTTC.

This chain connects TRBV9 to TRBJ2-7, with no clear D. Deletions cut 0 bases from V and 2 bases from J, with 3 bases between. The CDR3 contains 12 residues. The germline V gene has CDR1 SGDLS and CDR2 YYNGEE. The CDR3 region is CASSVGAYEQYF. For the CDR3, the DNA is TGTGCCAGCAGCGTAGGGGCCTACGAGCAGTACTTC.

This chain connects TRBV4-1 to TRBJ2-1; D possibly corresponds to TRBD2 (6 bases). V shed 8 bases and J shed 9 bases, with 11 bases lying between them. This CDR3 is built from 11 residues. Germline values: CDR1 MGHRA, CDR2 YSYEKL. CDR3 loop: CASGRGGEQFF. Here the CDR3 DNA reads TGCGCCAGCGGTCGGGGAGGTGAGCAGTTCTTC.

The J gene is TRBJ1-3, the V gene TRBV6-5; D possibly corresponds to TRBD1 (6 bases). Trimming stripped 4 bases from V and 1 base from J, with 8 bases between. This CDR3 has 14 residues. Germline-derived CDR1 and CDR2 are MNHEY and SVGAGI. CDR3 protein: CASSLTGSGNTIYF. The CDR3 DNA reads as TGTGCCAGCAGTTTAACAGGGTCTGGAAACACCATATATTTT.

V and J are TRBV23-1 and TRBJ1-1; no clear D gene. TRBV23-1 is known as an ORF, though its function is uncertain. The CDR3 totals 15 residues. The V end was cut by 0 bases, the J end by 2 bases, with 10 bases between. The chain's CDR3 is CASSQSPEGNTEAFF. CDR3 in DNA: TGCGCCAGCAGTCAATCCCCCGAGGGAAACACTGAAGCTTTCTTT.